These T cell receptor beta chains were read from a single sample in a study of T-cell reconstitution after alpha-beta-depleted transplantation in children. TCRdb reprocessed the PCR reads with MiXCR, giving one entry per CDR3 protein. The sample records about 160,000 distinct CDR3 sequences, roughly 11% being singletons. The sample consisted of PBMCs, taken before TCRalphabeta/CD19-depleted stem cell transplant. The receptors come from a boy aged 2-9 years with acute myeloid leukemia, due to receive a stem cell transplant. Both conserved end residues are part of each CDR3. A D gene is named only where the DNA matches it firmly. Some rows have no size entry. The others give once, few or many, or a class for an expanded clone.

J gene: TRBJ1-6; V gene: TRBV19; clone size: -; D gene: -; CDR3 protein: CASSIDPLAYNSPLYF; CDR3 DNA: TGTGCCAGTAGTATAGATCCATTGGCATACAATTCACCCCTCTACTTT
J gene: TRBJ1-4; V gene: TRBV5-1; clone size: many; D gene: -; CDR3 protein: CASSLNVWSDEKLFF; CDR3 DNA: TGCGCCAGCAGCTTGAACGTCTGGTCAGATGAAAAACTGTTTTTT
J gene: TRBJ2-1; V gene: TRBV19; clone size: few; D gene: TRBD2; CDR3 protein: CASSNDGTSFNEQFF; CDR3 DNA: TGTGCCAGTAGTAACGACGGGACTAGCTTCAATGAGCAGTTCTTC
J gene: TRBJ1-2; V gene: TRBV6-1; clone size: many; D gene: -; CDR3 protein: CASSEALLKAWGGYTF; CDR3 DNA: TGTGCCAGCAGTGAAGCGCTTCTGAAGGCCTGGGGTGGCTACACCTTC
J gene: TRBJ2-7; V gene: TRBV27; clone size: many; D gene: -; CDR3 protein: CASRMAGSYEQYF; CDR3 DNA: TGTGCCAGCAGAATGGCGGGTTCCTACGAGCAGTACTTC
J gene: TRBJ1-3; V gene: TRBV7-8; clone size: many; D gene: -; CDR3 protein: CASSVSRSGNTIYF; CDR3 DNA: TGTGCCAGCAGCGTCAGCCGCTCTGGAAACACCATATATTTT
J gene: TRBJ2-2; V gene: TRBV12-3/TRBV12-4; clone size: many; D gene: TRBD2; CDR3 protein: CASSLEPKLAGGPHTGELFF; CDR3 DNA: TGTGCCAGCAGTTTAGAACCAAAACTAGCGGGAGGGCCACACACCGGGGAGCTGTTTTTT
J gene: TRBJ2-7; V gene: TRBV20-1; clone size: many; D gene: TRBD1; CDR3 protein: CSARVTGLYEQYF; CDR3 DNA: TGCAGTGCTAGAGTGACAGGGCTATACGAGCAGTACTTC
J gene: TRBJ1-2; V gene: TRBV5-1; clone size: many; D gene: TRBD1; CDR3 protein: CASSTAESTGAYGYTF; CDR3 DNA: TGCGCCAGCAGCACCGCGGAGAGTACAGGGGCCTATGGCTACACCTTC
J gene: TRBJ2-3; V gene: TRBV7-2; clone size: many; D gene: -; CDR3 protein: CASSSPHGGSTDTQYF; CDR3 DNA: TGTGCCAGCAGCTCACCCCATGGGGGTAGCACAGATACGCAGTATTTT
J gene: TRBJ2-5; V gene: TRBV5-1; clone size: many; D gene: -; CDR3 protein: CASRFGSIQETQYF; CDR3 DNA: TGCGCCAGCAGATTTGGTTCCATCCAAGAGACCCAGTACTTC
J gene: TRBJ2-1; V gene: TRBV6-5; clone size: many; D gene: -; CDR3 protein: CASSHRGGRDEQFF; CDR3 DNA: TGTGCCAGCAGTCACCGAGGGGGACGCGATGAGCAGTTCTTC
J gene: TRBJ2-1; V gene: TRBV5-1; clone size: many; D gene: TRBD2; CDR3 protein: CASIAGGPYNEQFF; CDR3 DNA: TGCGCCAGCATAGCGGGAGGGCCCTACAATGAGCAGTTCTTC
J gene: TRBJ1-5; V gene: TRBV12-3/TRBV12-4; clone size: many; D gene: -; CDR3 protein: CASSYDSQPQHF; CDR3 DNA: TGTGCCAGCAGTTACGACAGTCAGCCCCAGCATTTT
J gene: TRBJ2-1; V gene: TRBV5-1; clone size: many; D gene: -; CDR3 protein: CASSFSSNNEQFF; CDR3 DNA: TGCGCCAGCAGCTTCTCGTCCAACAATGAGCAGTTCTTC
J gene: TRBJ2-5; V gene: TRBV7-9; clone size: many; D gene: -; CDR3 protein: CASSLAWGSQETQYF; CDR3 DNA: TGTGCCAGCAGCTTAGCGTGGGGTTCCCAGGAGACCCAGTACTTC
J gene: TRBJ2-3; V gene: TRBV5-1; clone size: many; D gene: TRBD1; CDR3 protein: CASSLGTGGGDTQYF; CDR3 DNA: TGCGCCAGCAGCTTGGGGACAGGGGGAGGAGATACGCAGTATTTT
J gene: TRBJ2-1; V gene: TRBV25-1; clone size: many; D gene: -; CDR3 protein: CASSSPGDEQFF; CDR3 DNA: TGTGCCAGCAGTTCGCCGGGAGACGAGCAGTTCTTC
J gene: TRBJ2-7; V gene: TRBV4-1; clone size: many; D gene: -; CDR3 protein: CASSQDSLGEMSYEQYF; CDR3 DNA: TGCGCCAGCAGCCAAGATTCTCTGGGGGAAATGTCCTACGAGCAGTACTTC
J gene: TRBJ1-6; V gene: TRBV5-6; clone size: many; D gene: -; CDR3 protein: CASSKVVAGSYNSPLHF; CDR3 DNA: TGTGCCAGCAGTAAGGTCGTGGCGGGCTCCTATAATTCACCCCTCCACTTT